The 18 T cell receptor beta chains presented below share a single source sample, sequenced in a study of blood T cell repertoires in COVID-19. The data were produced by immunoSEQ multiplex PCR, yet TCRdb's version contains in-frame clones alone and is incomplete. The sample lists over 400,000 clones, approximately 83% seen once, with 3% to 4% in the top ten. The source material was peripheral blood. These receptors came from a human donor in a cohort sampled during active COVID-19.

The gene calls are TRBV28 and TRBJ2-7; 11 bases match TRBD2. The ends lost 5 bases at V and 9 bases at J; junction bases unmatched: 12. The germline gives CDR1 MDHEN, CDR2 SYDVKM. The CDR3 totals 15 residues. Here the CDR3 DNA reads TGTGCCAGCAGTGGTCAGACTAGCGGGGCCTTTCTGCAGTACTTC. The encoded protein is CASSGQTSGAFLQYF.

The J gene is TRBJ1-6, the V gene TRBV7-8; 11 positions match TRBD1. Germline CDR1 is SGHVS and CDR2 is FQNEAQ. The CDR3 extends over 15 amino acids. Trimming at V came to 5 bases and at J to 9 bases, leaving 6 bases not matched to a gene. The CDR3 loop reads CASSTRTGGFSPLHF. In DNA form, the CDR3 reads TGTGCCAGCAGCACCCGGACAGGGGGCTTTTCACCCCTCCACTTT.

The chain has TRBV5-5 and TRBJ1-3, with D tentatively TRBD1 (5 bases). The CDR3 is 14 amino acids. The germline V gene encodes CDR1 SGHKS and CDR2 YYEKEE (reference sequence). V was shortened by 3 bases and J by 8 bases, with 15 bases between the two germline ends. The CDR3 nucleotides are TGTGCCAGCAGCTGGAGGGACTACGGGGACACCATATATTTT. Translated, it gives CASSWRDYGDTIYF.

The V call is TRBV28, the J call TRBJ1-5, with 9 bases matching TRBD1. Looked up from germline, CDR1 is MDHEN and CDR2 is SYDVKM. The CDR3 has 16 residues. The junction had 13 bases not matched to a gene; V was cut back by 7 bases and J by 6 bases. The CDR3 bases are TGTGCCAGCACCCACCCCGGGACAGGGAGTGGTCAGCCCCAGCATTTT. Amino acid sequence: CASTHPGTGSGQPQHF.

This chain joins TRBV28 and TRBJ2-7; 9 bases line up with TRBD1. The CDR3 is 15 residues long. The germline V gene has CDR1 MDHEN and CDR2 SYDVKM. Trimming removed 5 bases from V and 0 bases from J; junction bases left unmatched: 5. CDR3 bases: TGTGCCAGCAGTCCAACAGGGGGCAGCTCCTACGAGCAGTACTTC. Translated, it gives CASSPTGGSSYEQYF. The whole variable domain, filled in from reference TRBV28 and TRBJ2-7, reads DVKVTQSSRYLVKRTGEKVFLECVQDMDHENMFWYRQDPGLGLRLIYFSYDVKMKEKGDIPEGYSVSREKKERFSLILESASTNQTSMYLCASSPTGGSSYEQYFGPGTRLTVT.

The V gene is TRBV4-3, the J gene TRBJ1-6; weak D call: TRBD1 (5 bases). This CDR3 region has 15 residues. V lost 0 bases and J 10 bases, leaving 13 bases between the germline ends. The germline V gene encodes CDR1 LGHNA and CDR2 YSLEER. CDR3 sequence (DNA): TGCGCCAGCAGCCAAGATCTCAGGGTTGGATCACCCCTCCACTTT. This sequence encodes CASSQDLRVGSPLHF.

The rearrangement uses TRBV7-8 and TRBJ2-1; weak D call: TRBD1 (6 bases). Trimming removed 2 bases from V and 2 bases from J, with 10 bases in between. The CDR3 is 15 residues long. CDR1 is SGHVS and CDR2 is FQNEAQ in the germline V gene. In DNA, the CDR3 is TGTGCCAGCAGCTTACGGGACACAGCCTACAATGAGCAGTTCTTC. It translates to CASSLRDTAYNEQFF.

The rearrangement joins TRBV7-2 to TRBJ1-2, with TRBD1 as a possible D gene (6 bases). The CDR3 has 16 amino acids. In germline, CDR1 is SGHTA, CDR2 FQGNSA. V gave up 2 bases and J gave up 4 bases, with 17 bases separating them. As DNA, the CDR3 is TGTGCCAGCAGCTTATTAGGTCAGGGGAAAGTCTATGGCTACACCTTC. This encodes CASSLLGQGKVYGYTF.

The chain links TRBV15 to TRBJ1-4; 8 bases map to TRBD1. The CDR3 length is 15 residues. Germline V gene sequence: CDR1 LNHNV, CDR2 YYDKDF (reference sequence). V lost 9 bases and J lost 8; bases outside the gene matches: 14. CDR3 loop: CATNHQGAKGEKLFF. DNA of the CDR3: TGTGCCACAAACCATCAGGGGGCGAAGGGGGAAAAACTGTTTTTT.

Here the CDR3 reads CASSPNGQGETQYF. The CDR3 nucleotides are TGTGCCAGCAGCCCAAACGGACAGGGAGAGACCCAGTACTTC. V usage is TRBV7-2 and J usage is TRBJ2-5, with 8 bases that match TRBD1. Germline V gives CDR1 SGHTA, CDR2 FQGNSA. The CDR3 runs to 14 residues. J lost 4 bases, V lost 5 bases, and 6 bases had no gene match. Based on the CDR3 plus reference TRBV7-2 and TRBJ2-5, the full variable domain is GAGVSQSPSNKVTEKGKDVELRCDPISGHTALYWYRQSLGQGLEFLIYFQGNSAPDKSGLPSDRFSAERTGGSVSTLTIQRTQQEDSAVYLCASSPNGQGETQYFGPGTRLLVL.

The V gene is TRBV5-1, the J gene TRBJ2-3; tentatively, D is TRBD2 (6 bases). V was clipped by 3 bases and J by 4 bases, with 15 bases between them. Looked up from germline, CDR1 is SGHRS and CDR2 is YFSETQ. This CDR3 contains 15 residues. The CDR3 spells CASSYLAFLADTQYF. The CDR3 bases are TGCGCCAGCAGCTACCTAGCGTTTTTAGCAGATACGCAGTATTTT.

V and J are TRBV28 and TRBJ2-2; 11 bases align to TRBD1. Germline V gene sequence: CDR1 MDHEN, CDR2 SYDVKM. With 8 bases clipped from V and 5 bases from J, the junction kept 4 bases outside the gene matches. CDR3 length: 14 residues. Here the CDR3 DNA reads TGTGCCAGCGCGGACAGGGGGCGAACCGGGGAGCTGTTTTTT. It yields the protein CASADRGRTGELFF.

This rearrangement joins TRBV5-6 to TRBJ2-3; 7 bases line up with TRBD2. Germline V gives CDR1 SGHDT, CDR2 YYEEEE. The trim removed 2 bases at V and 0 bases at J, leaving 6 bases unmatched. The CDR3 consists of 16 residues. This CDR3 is CASSFHLSGSTDTQYF. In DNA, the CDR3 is TGTGCCAGCAGCTTTCACCTTAGCGGGAGCACAGATACGCAGTATTTT.

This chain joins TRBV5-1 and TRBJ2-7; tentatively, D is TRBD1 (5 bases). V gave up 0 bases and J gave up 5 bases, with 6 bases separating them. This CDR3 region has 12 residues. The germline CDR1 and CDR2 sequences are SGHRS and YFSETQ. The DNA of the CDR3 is TGCGCCAGCAGCTTGGAGGGGCACGAGCAGTACTTC. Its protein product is CASSLEGHEQYF.

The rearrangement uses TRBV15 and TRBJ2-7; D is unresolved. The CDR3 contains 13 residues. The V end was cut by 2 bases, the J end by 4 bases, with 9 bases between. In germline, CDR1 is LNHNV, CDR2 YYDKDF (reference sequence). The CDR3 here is CATSRPVPYEQYF. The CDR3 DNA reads TGTGCCACCAGCAGACCAGTCCCATACGAGCAGTACTTC.

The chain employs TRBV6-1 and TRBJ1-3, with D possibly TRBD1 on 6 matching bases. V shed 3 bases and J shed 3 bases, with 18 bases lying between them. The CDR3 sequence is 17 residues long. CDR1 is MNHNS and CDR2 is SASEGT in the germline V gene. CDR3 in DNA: TGTGCCAGCAGTGATGGGCCTACAGGGCATCGTGGAAACACCATATATTTT. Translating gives CASSDGPTGHRGNTIYF.

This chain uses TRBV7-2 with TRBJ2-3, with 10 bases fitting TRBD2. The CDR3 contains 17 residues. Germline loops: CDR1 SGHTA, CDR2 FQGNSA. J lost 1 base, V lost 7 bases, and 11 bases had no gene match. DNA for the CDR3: TGTGCCAGCACCCTTGGGGCTAGCGGGAGCGGCACAGATACGCAGTATTTT. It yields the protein CASTLGASGSGTDTQYF. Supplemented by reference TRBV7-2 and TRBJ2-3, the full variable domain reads GAGVSQSPSNKVTEKGKDVELRCDPISGHTALYWYRQSLGQGLEFLIYFQGNSAPDKSGLPSDRFSAERTGGSVSTLTIQRTQQEDSAVYLCASTLGASGSGTDTQYFGPGTRLTVL.

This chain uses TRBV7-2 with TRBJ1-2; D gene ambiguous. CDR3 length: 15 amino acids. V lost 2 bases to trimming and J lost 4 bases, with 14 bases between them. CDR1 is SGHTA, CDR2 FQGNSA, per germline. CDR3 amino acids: CASSLNLPVLYGYTF. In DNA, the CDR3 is TGTGCCAGCAGCTTAAATTTACCGGTGCTCTATGGCTACACCTTC.